This T cell receptor beta chain was obtained from a study of shared T cell receptors in the human thymus. Measured with immunoSEQ multiplex PCR; TCRdb has only the in-frame clones, and not every one. In the table there are more than 550,000 clones, roughly 85% of which are singletons. Germline CDR1 reads SGDLS; CDR2 reads YYNGEE. This CDR3 region has 21 residues. V shed 3 bases, J shed 0 bases, and the junction held 23 bases outside the gene matches. The same data also contributed to another study, on human thymus T cells. In that study: Thymic samples were excised during corrective heart operations.

The receptor was isolated from a girl under two years old with a congenital heart defect. The chain uses TRBV9 and TRBJ1-1; 7 bases line up with TRBD1. Sample: thymocytes. The DNA for the CDR3 is TGTGCCAGCAGCGACCCCCGGGGACAGTCACGCCTGGCCAGAATGAACACTGAAGCTTTCTTT. This sequence encodes CASSDPRGQSRLARMNTEAFF.